Each of the 12 T cell receptor beta chains below was sequenced from the same sample in a study of T cell responses to AZD1222 COVID-19 vaccine. Data came from immunoSEQ multiplex PCR; TCRdb stores just in-frame clones and leaves some out. Among 120,000 to 150,000 clones listed, 90% to 95% were seen once. The specimen was peripheral blood, collected on day 0 of AZD1222 vaccination. All receptors derive from an adult in good health.

The chain is built from TRBV18 and TRBJ1-2, with D perhaps TRBD1 (5 bases). The V end lost 3 bases, the J end lost 3 bases, and 11 bases lay between the germline ends. This CDR3 region has 14 residues. Per the germline V gene, CDR1 is KGHSH and CDR2 is LQKENI. In nucleotides, the CDR3 is TGTGCCAGCTCACCCGGGACCGCGGACTATGGCTACACCTTC. Translating gives CASSPGTADYGYTF.

The chain uses TRBV2 and TRBJ2-5; D may be TRBD1 (6 bases). V was clipped by 0 bases and J by 2 bases, with 19 bases between them. The CDR3 is 18 amino acids. CDR1 is SNHLY and CDR2 is FYNNEI in the germline V gene. CDR3: CASSEAPRVGAGQETQYF. The CDR3 coding sequence is TGTGCCAGCAGTGAAGCCCCTCGGGTGGGGGCAGGGCAAGAGACCCAGTACTTC.

The J gene is TRBJ1-5, the V gene TRBV2, with a weak D call TRBD1 (5 bases). The germline gives CDR1 SNHLY, CDR2 FYNNEI. The V end lost 6 bases, the J end lost 0 bases, and 12 bases lay between the germline ends. The CDR3 covers 15 residues. CDR3 bases: TGTGCCAGCAGCCCGCAGGGAGTTAGCAATCAGCCCCAGCATTTT. It translates to CASSPQGVSNQPQHF. Full variable domain (rest looked up from reference TRBV2 and TRBJ1-5): EPEVTQTPSHQVTQMGQEVILRCVPISNHLYFYWYRQILGQKVEFLVSFYNNEISEKSEIFDDQFSVERPDGSNFTLKIRSTKLEDSAMYFCASSPQGVSNQPQHFGDGTRLSIL.

The chain carries TRBV29-1 and TRBJ1-5, with TRBD1 as a possible D gene (6 bases). The CDR3 covers 13 residues. Trimming pared 5 bases from V and 3 bases from J, leaving 11 bases between. Germline CDR1 and CDR2: SQVTM and ANQGSEA. CDR3 protein: CSVTGQHNQPQHF. In DNA, the CDR3 is TGCAGCGTTACAGGACAGCACAATCAGCCCCAGCATTTT.

The rearrangement links TRBV5-6 to TRBJ1-6, with TRBD1 identical over 10 bases. Trimming at V came to 3 bases and at J to 1 base, leaving 10 bases not matched to a gene. Germline V gene lookup returns CDR1 SGHDT and CDR2 YYEEEE. The CDR3 covers 19 residues. CDR3 sequence reads: CASSSTGQGGFSYNSPLHF. The CDR3 DNA sequence: TGTGCCAGCAGCTCAACCGGACAGGGGGGGTTTTCCTATAATTCACCCCTCCACTTT. The variable domain in full, completed from reference TRBV5-6 and TRBJ1-6, reads DAGVTQSPTHLIKTRGQQVTLRCSPKSGHDTVSWYQQALGQGPQFIFQYYEEEERQRGNFPDRFSGHQFPNYSSELNVNALLLGDSALYLCASSSTGQGGFSYNSPLHFGNGTRLTVT.

V and J are TRBV6-6 and TRBJ2-1, with D hard to call. Trimming pared 2 bases from V and 9 bases from J, leaving 5 bases between. The CDR3 is 11 residues long. The germline CDR1 and CDR2 sequences are MNHNY and SVGAGI (reference sequence). The CDR3: CASSYPSEQFF. Here the CDR3 DNA reads TGTGCCAGCAGTTACCCCAGTGAGCAGTTCTTC.

The chain recombines TRBV5-4 with TRBJ1-2; D uncertain. V was shortened by 3 bases and J by 8 bases, with 8 bases between the two germline ends. This CDR3 spans 11 amino acids. Germline CDR1 reads SGHNT; CDR2 reads YYREEE (reference sequence). The DNA for the CDR3 is TGTGCCAGCAGCTCCAGTTTGGGCTACACCTTC. This sequence encodes CASSSSLGYTF.

The genes are TRBV10-2 and TRBJ2-7; 13 bases are shared with TRBD2. V shed 5 bases, J shed 3 bases, and the junction held 4 bases outside the gene matches. This CDR3 spans 15 amino acids. Germline-derived CDR1 and CDR2 are WSHSY and SAAADI. The CDR3 DNA follows: TGCGCCAGCAGTTCGACTAGCGGGGGGAACTACGAGCAGTACTTC. Protein product: CASSSTSGGNYEQYF.

This clone is a singleton in its sample. The gene calls are TRBV6-5 and TRBJ2-1; 10 nucleotides align to TRBD2. Germline V CDR1 and CDR2: MNHEY, SVGAGI. Losses at the gene ends were 5 bases for V and 7 bases for J; bases not matched to a gene: 8. The CDR3 sequence is 15 residues long. The CDR3 here is CASSTAASGRNEQFF. In nucleotides, the CDR3 is TGTGCCAGCAGTACCGCGGCTAGCGGGAGAAATGAGCAGTTCTTC.

This chain joins TRBV5-1 and TRBJ2-2; the match to TRBD2 covers 8 bases. The CDR3 spans 16 residues. The junction had 8 bases not matched to a gene; V was cut back by 1 base and J by 6 bases. Germline values: CDR1 SGHRS, CDR2 YFSETQ. Written as DNA, the CDR3 is TGCGCCAGCAGCTTGACTAGCGGATCAATAGCCGGGGAGCTGTTTTTT. This gives the protein CASSLTSGSIAGELFF.

This clone was observed a single time. The chain employs TRBV9 and TRBJ2-1, with 7 bases fitting TRBD1. This CDR3 is built from 15 residues. The ends lost 3 bases at V and 2 bases at J; junction bases unmatched: 5. Looked up from germline, CDR1 is SGDLS and CDR2 is YYNGEE. The chain's CDR3 is CASSGVGTAYNEQFF. The CDR3 DNA sequence: TGTGCCAGCAGCGGGGTCGGGACAGCCTACAATGAGCAGTTCTTC.

V and J are TRBV11-2 and TRBJ1-1; D call uncertain. Germline CDR1 reads SGHAT; CDR2 reads FQNNGV. The CDR3 length is 17 residues. Trimming stripped 3 bases from V and 0 bases from J, with 17 bases between. Here the CDR3 reads CASSFSGISKMNTEAFF. The CDR3 coding sequence is TGTGCCAGCAGCTTTTCCGGGATTTCGAAAATGAACACTGAAGCTTTCTTT.